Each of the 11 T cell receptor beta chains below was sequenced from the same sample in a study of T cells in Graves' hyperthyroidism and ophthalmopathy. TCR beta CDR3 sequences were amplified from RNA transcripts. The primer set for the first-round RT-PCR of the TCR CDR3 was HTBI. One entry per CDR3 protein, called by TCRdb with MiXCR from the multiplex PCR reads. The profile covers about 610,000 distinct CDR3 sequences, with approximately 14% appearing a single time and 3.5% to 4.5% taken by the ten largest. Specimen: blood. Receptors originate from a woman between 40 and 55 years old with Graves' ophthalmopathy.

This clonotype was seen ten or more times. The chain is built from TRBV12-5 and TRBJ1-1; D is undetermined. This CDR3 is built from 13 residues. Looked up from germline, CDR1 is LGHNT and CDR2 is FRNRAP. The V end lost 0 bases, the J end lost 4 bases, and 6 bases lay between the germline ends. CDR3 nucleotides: TGTGCTAGTGGTTTGGTATCGGGCACTGAAGCTTTCTTT. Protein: CASGLVSGTEAFF.

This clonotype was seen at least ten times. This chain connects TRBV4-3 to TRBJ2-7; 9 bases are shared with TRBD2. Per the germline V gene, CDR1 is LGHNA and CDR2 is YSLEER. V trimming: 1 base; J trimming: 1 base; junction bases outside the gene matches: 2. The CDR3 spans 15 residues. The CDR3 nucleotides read TGCGCCAGCAGCCAAGGACTAGCGGTTTCCTACGAGCAGTACTTC. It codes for CASSQGLAVSYEQYF.

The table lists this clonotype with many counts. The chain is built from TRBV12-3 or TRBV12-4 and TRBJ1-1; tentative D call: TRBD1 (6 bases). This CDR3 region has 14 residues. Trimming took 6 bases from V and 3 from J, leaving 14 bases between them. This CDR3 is CASRTTGQDTEAFF. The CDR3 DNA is TGTGCCAGCAGAACCACGGGACAAGACACTGAAGCTTTCTTT.

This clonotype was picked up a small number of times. The CDR3 DNA follows: TGCGCCAGCAGCCAAGATGGCCTGGGGGACACTGAAGCTTTCTTT. Protein product: CASSQDGLGDTEAFF. This chain uses TRBV4-1 with TRBJ1-1, with D perhaps matching TRBD1 (5 bases). CDR1 is MGHRA and CDR2 is YSYEKL in the germline V gene. The V gene lost 0 bases and the J gene lost 3 bases, with 11 bases spanning the gap. This CDR3 has 15 residues.

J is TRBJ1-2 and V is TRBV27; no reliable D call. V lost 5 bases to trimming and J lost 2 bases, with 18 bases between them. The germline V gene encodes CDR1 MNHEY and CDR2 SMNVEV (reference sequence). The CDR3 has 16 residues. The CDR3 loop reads CASSATGKRLNYGYTF. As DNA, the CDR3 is TGTGCCAGCAGTGCAACCGGGAAGAGACTGAACTATGGCTACACCTTC.

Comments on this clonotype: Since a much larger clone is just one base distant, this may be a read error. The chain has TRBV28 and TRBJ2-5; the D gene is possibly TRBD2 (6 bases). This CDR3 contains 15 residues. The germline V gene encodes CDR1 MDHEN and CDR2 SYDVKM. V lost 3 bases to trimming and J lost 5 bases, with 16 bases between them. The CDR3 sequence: CASSFPVGGGETQYF. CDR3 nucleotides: TGTGCCAGCAGTTTTCCAGTGGGAGGCGGGGAGACCCAGTACTTC.

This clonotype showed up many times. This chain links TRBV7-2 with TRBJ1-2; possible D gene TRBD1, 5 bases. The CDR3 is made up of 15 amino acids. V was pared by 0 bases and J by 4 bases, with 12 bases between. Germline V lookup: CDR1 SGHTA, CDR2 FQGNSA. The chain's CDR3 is CASSLADSLAYGYTF. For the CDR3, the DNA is TGTGCCAGCAGCTTAGCCGACAGCCTCGCCTATGGCTACACCTTC.

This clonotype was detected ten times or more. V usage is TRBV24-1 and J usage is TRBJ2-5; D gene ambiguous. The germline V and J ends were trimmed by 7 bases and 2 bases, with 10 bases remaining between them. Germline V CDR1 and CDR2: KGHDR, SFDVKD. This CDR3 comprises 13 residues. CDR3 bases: TGTGCCACCAGCAAAGGTGCGCAAGAGACCCAGTACTTC. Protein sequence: CATSKGAQETQYF.

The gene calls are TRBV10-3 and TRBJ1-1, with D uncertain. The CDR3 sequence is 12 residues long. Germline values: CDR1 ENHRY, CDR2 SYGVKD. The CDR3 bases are TGTGCTACGGCGGCCCGTAGGTCCTCAGCTTTCTTT. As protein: CATAARRSSAFF.

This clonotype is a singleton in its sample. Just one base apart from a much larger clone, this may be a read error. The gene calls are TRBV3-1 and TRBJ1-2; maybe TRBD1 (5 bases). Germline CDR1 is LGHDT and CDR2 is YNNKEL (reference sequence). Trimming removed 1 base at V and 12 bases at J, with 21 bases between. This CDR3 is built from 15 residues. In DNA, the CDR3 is TGTGCCAGCAGCCAAGGAGGGACGGACCTTTACGGCCACACCTTC. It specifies CASSQGGTDLYGHTF.

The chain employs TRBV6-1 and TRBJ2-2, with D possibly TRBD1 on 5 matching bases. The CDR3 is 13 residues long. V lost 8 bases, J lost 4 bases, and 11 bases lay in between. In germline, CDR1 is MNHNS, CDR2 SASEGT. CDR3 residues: CASRPRATGELFF. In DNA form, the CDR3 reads TGTGCCAGCCGCCCCAGGGCCACCGGGGAGCTGTTTTTT.